These T cell receptor beta chains were read from a single sample in a study of blood T cell repertoires in COVID-19. Profiling relied on immunoSEQ multiplex PCR, and the TCRdb table lists in-frame clones only, not all of them. The profile shows roughly 280,000 clones, around 90% of them singletons. Sequenced: peripheral blood. These receptors were obtained from a woman in her fifties or sixties who had recovered from COVID-19. Both conserved end residues are part of each CDR3. Each record gives: clone size, V gene, J gene, D gene, CDR3 DNA, CDR3 protein. A D gene is named only where the DNA matches it firmly. The listing skips clone size in some rows; elsewhere it reads once, few, many or a size class.

clone size: once
V gene: TRBV28
J gene: TRBJ1-5
D gene: NA
CDR3 DNA: TGTGCCAGCAGTTTGGTTGGTCGGGGAGGAGGAAATCAGCCCCAGCATTTT
CDR3 protein: CASSLVGRGGGNQPQHF

clone size: NA
V gene: TRBV4-2
J gene: TRBJ2-6
D gene: NA
CDR3 DNA: TGTGCCAGCAGCCTTCAACCGGGACTCCTAGGCTCGGGGGCCAACGTCCTGACTTTC
CDR3 protein: CASSLQPGLLGSGANVLTF

clone size: once
V gene: TRBV20-1
J gene: TRBJ2-1
D gene: TRBD2
CDR3 DNA: TGCAGTGCTAGTGCGGGACTAGCGGCTTACAATGAGCAGTTCTTC
CDR3 protein: CSASAGLAAYNEQFF

clone size: NA
V gene: TRBV19
J gene: TRBJ2-7
D gene: TRBD1
CDR3 DNA: TGTGCCAGTAGTACAAGCCGAGGACAGGGAGGTTTGCGCGAGCAGTACTTC
CDR3 protein: CASSTSRGQGGLREQYF

clone size: NA
V gene: TRBV18
J gene: TRBJ2-7
D gene: NA
CDR3 DNA: TGTGCCAGCTCACCGCGGGTTACCTCCTACGAGCAGTACTTC
CDR3 protein: CASSPRVTSYEQYF

clone size: NA
V gene: TRBV6-6
J gene: TRBJ1-1
D gene: TRBD1
CDR3 DNA: TGTGCCAGCAGTACACAGGGGATAGGGAACACTGAAGCTTTCTTT
CDR3 protein: CASSTQGIGNTEAFF

clone size: NA
V gene: TRBV6-5
J gene: TRBJ1-5
D gene: NA
CDR3 DNA: TGTGCCAGCAGTTCGGAACGGACTCGGCCCCAGCATTTT
CDR3 protein: CASSSERTRPQHF

clone size: NA
V gene: TRBV18
J gene: TRBJ1-1
D gene: TRBD1
CDR3 DNA: TGTGCCAGCTCAGCCTCCGGGACAGGGGGCACTGAAGCTTTCTTT
CDR3 protein: CASSASGTGGTEAFF

clone size: NA
V gene: TRBV28
J gene: TRBJ2-3
D gene: NA
CDR3 DNA: TGTGCCAGCACCCCCCAGGGAACCACAGATACGCAGTATTTT
CDR3 protein: CASTPQGTTDTQYF

clone size: NA
V gene: TRBV11-2
J gene: TRBJ2-5
D gene: NA
CDR3 DNA: TGTGCCAGCAGCATACGAGGACAGGGAGGGGGAGAGACCCAGTACTTC
CDR3 protein: CASSIRGQGGGETQYF

clone size: NA
V gene: TRBV12-3/TRBV12-4
J gene: TRBJ1-4
D gene: NA
CDR3 DNA: TGTGCCAGCAGTTTACCCCCCGGTGAAAAACTGTTTTTT
CDR3 protein: CASSLPPGEKLFF

clone size: NA
V gene: TRBV19
J gene: TRBJ1-1
D gene: TRBD1
CDR3 DNA: TGTGCCAGTAGCGCAAGCAGGGGGCGTTTGAACACTGAAGCTTTCTTT
CDR3 protein: CASSASRGRLNTEAFF